A selection of T cell receptor beta chains follows, all from one sample in a study of T cells after yellow fever vaccination. A single record per CDR3 protein comes from TCRdb applying MiXCR to the 5' RACE reads. The sample consists of under 600,000 distinct CDR3 sequences, roughly 14% of them appearing once. Sequencing was performed on PBMCs, taken on the day of the yellow fever booster vaccination. These receptors were obtained from a man in his thirties or forties who received the YFV17D yellow fever vaccine. Both conserved end residues are part of each CDR3. Each record gives: CDR3 DNA, CDR3 protein, J gene, D gene, clone size, V gene. A D gene is named only where the DNA matches it firmly. For some rows the clone size is stated as once, few or many, or as a class when expanded; others skip it.

cdr3_nt: TGCGCCAGCAGCTTGCAAGTTGCCACCTTCACGGATACGCAGTATTTT
cdr3_aa: CASSLQVATFTDTQYF
j_call: TRBJ2-3
d_call: NA
clone_size: many
v_call: TRBV5-1

cdr3_nt: TGCAGTGCCATCACATATGGCTACACCTTC
cdr3_aa: CSAITYGYTF
j_call: TRBJ1-2
d_call: NA
clone_size: few
v_call: TRBV20-1

cdr3_nt: TGTGCCAGCAGTCCCCGGGACAGCGTCCCCAAGCAGTACTTC
cdr3_aa: CASSPRDSVPKQYF
j_call: TRBJ2-7
d_call: TRBD1
clone_size: NA
v_call: TRBV27

cdr3_nt: TGTGCCAGCAGCCCCTGGGGAGGCTCCTACGAGCAGTACTTC
cdr3_aa: CASSPWGGSYEQYF
j_call: TRBJ2-7
d_call: NA
clone_size: NA
v_call: TRBV7-6

cdr3_nt: TGTGCCAGCATCGGACTAGCGGGGTTTGAGCAGTTCTTC
cdr3_aa: CASIGLAGFEQFF
j_call: TRBJ2-1
d_call: TRBD2
clone_size: NA
v_call: TRBV25-1

cdr3_nt: TGCAGTGCTAGACGTCAGGACTACGAGCAGTACTTC
cdr3_aa: CSARRQDYEQYF
j_call: TRBJ2-7
d_call: NA
clone_size: few
v_call: TRBV20-1

cdr3_nt: TGCAGTGCTAGGGGTCCGCAACTCACAGATACGCAGTATTTT
cdr3_aa: CSARGPQLTDTQYF
j_call: TRBJ2-3
d_call: NA
clone_size: NA
v_call: TRBV20-1

cdr3_nt: TGTGCCACCAGCAGCGCACAAGCGGACCTTAGAAATGAGCAGTTCTTC
cdr3_aa: CATSSAQADLRNEQFF
j_call: TRBJ2-1
d_call: NA
clone_size: few
v_call: TRBV15

cdr3_nt: TGCAGCGTTGAAAGGGAATACGAGCAGTACTTC
cdr3_aa: CSVEREYEQYF
j_call: TRBJ2-7
d_call: NA
clone_size: few
v_call: TRBV29-1

cdr3_nt: TGTGCCAGCAGCCGCGGGACAGGGGGCTCCGGCTACACCTTC
cdr3_aa: CASSRGTGGSGYTF
j_call: TRBJ1-2
d_call: TRBD1
clone_size: many
v_call: TRBV5-8

cdr3_nt: TGTGCCAGCTCACCGAGTCTGTTTGGGGAGCAGTTCTTC
cdr3_aa: CASSPSLFGEQFF
j_call: TRBJ2-1
d_call: NA
clone_size: few
v_call: TRBV18

cdr3_nt: TGTGCCAGCAGCTTTCAGGGTCTAGCGGGAGTTACCGAGACCCAGTACTTC
cdr3_aa: CASSFQGLAGVTETQYF
j_call: TRBJ2-5
d_call: TRBD2
clone_size: NA
v_call: TRBV13

cdr3_nt: TGTGCCAGCAGCGGGTATTCTGGGGCCGGAAACACCATATATTTT
cdr3_aa: CASSGYSGAGNTIYF
j_call: TRBJ1-3
d_call: NA
clone_size: few
v_call: TRBV9

cdr3_nt: TGTGCCAGCAGCTTGCGTGGGGCCGGTGGACAGCCCCAGCATTTT
cdr3_aa: CASSLRGAGGQPQHF
j_call: TRBJ1-5
d_call: NA
clone_size: few
v_call: TRBV5-5

cdr3_nt: TGTGCCAGCAGCTTAGTCGTTGGGACATACCCCAGAGAGACCCAGTACTTC
cdr3_aa: CASSLVVGTYPRETQYF
j_call: TRBJ2-5
d_call: NA
clone_size: NA
v_call: TRBV7-8

cdr3_nt: TGTGCCAGCAGCTTAGGGGCAGGGCTCCCGACCTACGAGCAGTACTTC
cdr3_aa: CASSLGAGLPTYEQYF
j_call: TRBJ2-7
d_call: NA
clone_size: few
v_call: TRBV7-2

cdr3_nt: TGTGCCAGCACACTAGCGACAGATACGCAGTATTTT
cdr3_aa: CASTLATDTQYF
j_call: TRBJ2-3
d_call: TRBD2
clone_size: NA
v_call: TRBV12-3/TRBV12-4

cdr3_nt: TGTGCCAGCAGTTTATCGGAAACGGGGTTAGATACGCAGTATTTT
cdr3_aa: CASSLSETGLDTQYF
j_call: TRBJ2-3
d_call: NA
clone_size: few
v_call: TRBV27

cdr3_nt: TGCAGTGCTAGAAAAGTATCCTACGAGCAGTACTTC
cdr3_aa: CSARKVSYEQYF
j_call: TRBJ2-7
d_call: NA
clone_size: few
v_call: TRBV20-1

cdr3_nt: TGTGCCAGCAGTTTGGCGGGGAGGTACTACAATGAGCAGTTCTTC
cdr3_aa: CASSLAGRYYNEQFF
j_call: TRBJ2-1
d_call: NA
clone_size: NA
v_call: TRBV12-3/TRBV12-4

cdr3_nt: TGTGCCAGCCGGCCCAGGGGCGCGGGTAACTATGGCTACACCTTC
cdr3_aa: CASRPRGAGNYGYTF
j_call: TRBJ1-2
d_call: NA
clone_size: NA
v_call: TRBV28

cdr3_nt: TGTGCCAGCAGCGACCCAGGAAACTCCCACAGGCAGTACTTC
cdr3_aa: CASSDPGNSHRQYF
j_call: TRBJ2-7
d_call: NA
clone_size: few
v_call: TRBV7-2

cdr3_nt: TGTGCCAGCAGCCACGGAGCCGGAAACACCATATATTTT
cdr3_aa: CASSHGAGNTIYF
j_call: TRBJ1-3
d_call: NA
clone_size: NA
v_call: TRBV12-3/TRBV12-4

cdr3_nt: TGTGCCAGCAGGCCGGGGGGGCCAAGCTCCTACGAGCAGTACTTC
cdr3_aa: CASRPGGPSSYEQYF
j_call: TRBJ2-7
d_call: TRBD2
clone_size: many
v_call: TRBV5-5

cdr3_nt: TGTGCCATCAGTGAGGGGACTACTAGCACAGATACGCAGTATTTT
cdr3_aa: CAISEGTTSTDTQYF
j_call: TRBJ2-3
d_call: TRBD2
clone_size: NA
v_call: TRBV10-3

cdr3_nt: TGCGCCAGCAGCCAAGTGGGGGACAGAGGGTTTCTTTGGCGGGAGGGCCCGGAGACCCAGTACTTC
cdr3_aa: CASSQVGDRGFLWREGPETQYF
j_call: TRBJ2-5
d_call: TRBD2
clone_size: few
v_call: TRBV4-1

cdr3_nt: TGTGCCAGCAGCCAAATGGGACTAGCAGGGGAGCAGTACTTC
cdr3_aa: CASSQMGLAGEQYF
j_call: TRBJ2-7
d_call: TRBD2
clone_size: NA
v_call: TRBV13

cdr3_nt: TGTGCCAGCAGCTTAGGGGGCGTACTAGACTCCTACAATGAGCAGTTCTTC
cdr3_aa: CASSLGGVLDSYNEQFF
j_call: TRBJ2-1
d_call: NA
clone_size: NA
v_call: TRBV7-2

cdr3_nt: TGTGCCAGCTCACCAACGATCTACGAGCAGTACTTC
cdr3_aa: CASSPTIYEQYF
j_call: TRBJ2-7
d_call: NA
clone_size: NA
v_call: TRBV18

cdr3_nt: TGTGCCAGCACCCTCGGGGGGGCGGGCACTGAAGCTTTCTTT
cdr3_aa: CASTLGGAGTEAFF
j_call: TRBJ1-1
d_call: NA
clone_size: few
v_call: TRBV12-3/TRBV12-4

cdr3_nt: TGTGCCACCGCACTTGCCGGGACTAGCGGTTACAATGAGCAGTTCTTC
cdr3_aa: CATALAGTSGYNEQFF
j_call: TRBJ2-1
d_call: TRBD2
clone_size: NA
v_call: TRBV24-1

cdr3_nt: TGCAGTGCTAGAAAAGACCCTGGAGCCCAGCATTTT
cdr3_aa: CSARKDPGAQHF
j_call: TRBJ1-5
d_call: NA
clone_size: few
v_call: TRBV20-1

cdr3_nt: TGCGCCAGCAGCAGATTCGGGGGGGGAAGGTCCGGGACTCCAATCTACAATGAGCAGTTCTTC
cdr3_aa: CASSRFGGGRSGTPIYNEQFF
j_call: TRBJ2-1
d_call: TRBD2
clone_size: NA
v_call: TRBV5-1

cdr3_nt: TGCAGTGCTAGAGATAGCGGGAGGGCCGGAGAGACCCAGTACTTC
cdr3_aa: CSARDSGRAGETQYF
j_call: TRBJ2-5
d_call: TRBD2
clone_size: many
v_call: TRBV20-1

cdr3_nt: TGTGCCAGCAGTTACTTGGGGCGGGAGCGTTACCCTGAGCAGTTCTTC
cdr3_aa: CASSYLGRERYPEQFF
j_call: TRBJ2-1
d_call: TRBD2
clone_size: few
v_call: TRBV6-5

cdr3_nt: TGCGCCAGCAGCCCAGGGACTAGCGGGAGCCACAATGAGCAGTTCTTC
cdr3_aa: CASSPGTSGSHNEQFF
j_call: TRBJ2-1
d_call: TRBD2
clone_size: NA
v_call: TRBV4-3

cdr3_nt: TGTGCCAGCAGTTTTGGGGTGGGTGGAGAGACCCAGTACTTC
cdr3_aa: CASSFGVGGETQYF
j_call: TRBJ2-5
d_call: NA
clone_size: NA
v_call: TRBV12-3/TRBV12-4

cdr3_nt: TGTGCCAGCAGCTCCGGGGCGGGTTTTAACGGCTACGAGCAGTACTTC
cdr3_aa: CASSSGAGFNGYEQYF
j_call: TRBJ2-7
d_call: NA
clone_size: NA
v_call: TRBV7-6

cdr3_nt: TGCAGCGTTGCTCACAGCGTCGCCTACGAGCAGTACTTC
cdr3_aa: CSVAHSVAYEQYF
j_call: TRBJ2-7
d_call: NA
clone_size: few
v_call: TRBV29-1

cdr3_nt: TGTGCCAGCAAGAAGAGTCAGGACTACGAGCAGTACTTC
cdr3_aa: CASKKSQDYEQYF
j_call: TRBJ2-7
d_call: NA
clone_size: few
v_call: TRBV6-1

cdr3_nt: TGCAGTCCTGGGGGACAACAAGAGACCCAGTACTTC
cdr3_aa: CSPGGQQETQYF
j_call: TRBJ2-5
d_call: NA
clone_size: few
v_call: TRBV20-1

cdr3_nt: TGTGCCAGTAAGTCTTCGAGCGGGAACTACGAGCAGTACTTC
cdr3_aa: CASKSSSGNYEQYF
j_call: TRBJ2-7
d_call: TRBD2
clone_size: NA
v_call: TRBV19

cdr3_nt: TGTGCCAGCAGTCAGGACAGCCTCGTGGGGGGCTACACCTTC
cdr3_aa: CASSQDSLVGGYTF
j_call: TRBJ1-2
d_call: NA
clone_size: few
v_call: TRBV5-4

cdr3_nt: TGTGCCAGTAGTATCGACAGGGACACTGAAGCTTTCTTT
cdr3_aa: CASSIDRDTEAFF
j_call: TRBJ1-1
d_call: TRBD1
clone_size: few
v_call: TRBV19

cdr3_nt: TGCAGTGCTGAGGGGCAGACAGATACGCAGTATTTT
cdr3_aa: CSAEGQTDTQYF
j_call: TRBJ2-3
d_call: NA
clone_size: NA
v_call: TRBV20-1

cdr3_nt: TGTGCCAGCAGCCCTCAGCCCCTAGCGGCCCCAGAGACCCAGTACTTC
cdr3_aa: CASSPQPLAAPETQYF
j_call: TRBJ2-5
d_call: TRBD2
clone_size: few
v_call: TRBV7-8

cdr3_nt: TGTGCCAGCCACCCCCCGGGGACTAGTAGATACAATGAGCAGTTCTTC
cdr3_aa: CASHPPGTSRYNEQFF
j_call: TRBJ2-1
d_call: TRBD2
clone_size: few
v_call: TRBV27

cdr3_nt: TGCAGTGCAAACCCGCCGCAGACAGGGGCAGAGCAGTTCTTC
cdr3_aa: CSANPPQTGAEQFF
j_call: TRBJ2-1
d_call: TRBD1
clone_size: few
v_call: TRBV20-1